One T cell receptor (beta chain) is described in this entry. Target depth was 1 in 200,000 to 1 in 1 million T cells, about 10x per clonotype. Sequenced by immunoSEQ multiplex PCR; TCRdb stores in-frame clones only, minus some. Of a few hundred thousand clones listed, 70% were seen once; the top ten hold less than 20%. CDR3 length equals 15 residues. Germline V gene sequence: CDR1 SGHAT, CDR2 FQDESV (reference sequence). V shed 3 bases and J 5 bases; nucleotides not matched to a gene: 9. This record belongs to a study of cytotoxic CD8 clonotypes in ibrutinib-treated CLL. The clonotype originates from a human donor with chronic lymphocytic leukemia. The rearrangement uses TRBV11-1 and TRBJ2-5; 7 bases fit TRBD2. This specimen was PBMCs, taken after 24 months of ibrutinib treatment. CDR3 residues: CASSFGGSGQETQYF. CDR3 nucleotide sequence: TGTGCCAGCAGCTTCGGCGGGAGCGGTCAGGAGACCCAGTACTTC. The variable domain in full, with the rest retrieved from reference TRBV11-1 and TRBJ2-5, is EAEVAQSPRYKITEKSQAVAFWCDPISGHATLYWYRQILGQGPELLVQFQDESVVDDSQLPKDRFSAERLKGVDSTLKIQPAELGDSAMYLCASSFGGSGQETQYFGPGTRLLVL.